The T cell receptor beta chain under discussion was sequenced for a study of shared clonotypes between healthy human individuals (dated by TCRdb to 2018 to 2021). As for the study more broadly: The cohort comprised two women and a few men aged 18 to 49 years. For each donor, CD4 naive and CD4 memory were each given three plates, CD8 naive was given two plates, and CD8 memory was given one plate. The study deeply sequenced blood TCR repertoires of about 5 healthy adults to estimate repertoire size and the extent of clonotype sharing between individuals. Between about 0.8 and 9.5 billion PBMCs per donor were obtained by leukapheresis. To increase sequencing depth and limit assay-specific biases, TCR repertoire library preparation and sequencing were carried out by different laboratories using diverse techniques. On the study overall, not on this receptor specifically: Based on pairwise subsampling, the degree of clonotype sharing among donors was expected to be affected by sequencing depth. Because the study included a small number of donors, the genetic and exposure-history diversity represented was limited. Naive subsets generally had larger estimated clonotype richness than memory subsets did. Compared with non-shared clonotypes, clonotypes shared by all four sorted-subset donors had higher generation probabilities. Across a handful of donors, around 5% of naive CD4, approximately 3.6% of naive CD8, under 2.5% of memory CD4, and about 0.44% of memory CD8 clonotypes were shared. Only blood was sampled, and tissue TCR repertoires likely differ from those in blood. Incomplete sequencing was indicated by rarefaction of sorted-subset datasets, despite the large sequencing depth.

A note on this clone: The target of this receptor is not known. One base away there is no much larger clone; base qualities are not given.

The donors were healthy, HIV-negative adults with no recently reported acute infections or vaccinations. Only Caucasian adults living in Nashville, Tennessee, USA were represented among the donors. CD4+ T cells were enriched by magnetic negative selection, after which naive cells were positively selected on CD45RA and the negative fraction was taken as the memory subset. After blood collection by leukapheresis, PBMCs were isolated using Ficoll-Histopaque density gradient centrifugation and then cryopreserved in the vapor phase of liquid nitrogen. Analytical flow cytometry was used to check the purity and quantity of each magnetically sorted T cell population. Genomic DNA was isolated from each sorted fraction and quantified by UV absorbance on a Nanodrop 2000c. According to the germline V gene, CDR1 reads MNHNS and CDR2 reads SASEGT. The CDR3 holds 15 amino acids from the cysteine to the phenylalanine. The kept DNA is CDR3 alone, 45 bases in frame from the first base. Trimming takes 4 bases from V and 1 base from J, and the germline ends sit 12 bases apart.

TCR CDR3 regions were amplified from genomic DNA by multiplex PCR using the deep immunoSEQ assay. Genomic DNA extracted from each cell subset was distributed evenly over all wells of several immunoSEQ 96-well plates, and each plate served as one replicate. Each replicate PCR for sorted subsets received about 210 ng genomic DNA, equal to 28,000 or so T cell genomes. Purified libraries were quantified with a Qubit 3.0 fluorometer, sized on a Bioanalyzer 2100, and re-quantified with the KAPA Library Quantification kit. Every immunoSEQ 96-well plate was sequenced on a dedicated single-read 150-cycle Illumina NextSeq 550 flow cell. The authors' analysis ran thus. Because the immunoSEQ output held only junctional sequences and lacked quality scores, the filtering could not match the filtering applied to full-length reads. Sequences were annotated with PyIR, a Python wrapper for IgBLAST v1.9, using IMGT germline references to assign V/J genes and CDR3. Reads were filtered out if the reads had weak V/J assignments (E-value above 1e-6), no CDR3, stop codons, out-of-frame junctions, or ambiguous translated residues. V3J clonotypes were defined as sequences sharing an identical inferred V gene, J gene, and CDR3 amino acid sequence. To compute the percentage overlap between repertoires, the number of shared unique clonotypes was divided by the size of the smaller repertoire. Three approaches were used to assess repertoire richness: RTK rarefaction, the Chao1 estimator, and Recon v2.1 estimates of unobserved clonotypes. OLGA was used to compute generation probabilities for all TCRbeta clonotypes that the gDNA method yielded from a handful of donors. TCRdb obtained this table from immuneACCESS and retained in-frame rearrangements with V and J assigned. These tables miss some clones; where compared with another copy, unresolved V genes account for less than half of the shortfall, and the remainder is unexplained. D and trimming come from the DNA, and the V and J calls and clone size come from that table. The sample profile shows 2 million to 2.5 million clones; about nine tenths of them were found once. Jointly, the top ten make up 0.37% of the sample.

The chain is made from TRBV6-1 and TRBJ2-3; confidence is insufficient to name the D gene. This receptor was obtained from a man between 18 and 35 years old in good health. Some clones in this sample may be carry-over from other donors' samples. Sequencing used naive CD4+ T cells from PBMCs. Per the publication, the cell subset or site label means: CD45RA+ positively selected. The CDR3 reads CASSVELRGTDTQYF. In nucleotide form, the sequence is TGTGCCAGCAGTGTAGAACTACGAGGCACAGATACGCAGTATTTT.